A single sample is the source of the 16 T cell receptor beta chains below, sequenced in a study of T cell repertoires in cytomegalovirus infection. Each CDR3 protein gets one entry after TCRdb re-called the reads with MiXCR. The profile covers roughly 230,000 distinct CDR3 sequences, with roughly 23% appearing a single time and 15% to 20% taken by the ten largest. Sequenced sample: CD8+ T cells from PBMCs. Every receptor here comes from a human donor in good health (CMV status not recorded). Some clones in this sample may be carry-over from other donors' samples.

This clonotype was detected a few times. This sequence joins TRBV28 and TRBJ2-3; maybe TRBD1 (7 bases). V shed 6 bases and J shed 5 bases, with 15 bases lying between them. Germline CDR1 MDHEN, CDR2 SYDVKM. This CDR3 has 14 residues. The CDR3 DNA follows: TGTGCCAGCAGCCAGGAGGGGGCGGGAGATACGCAGTATTTT. Translating it yields CASSQEGAGDTQYF. The entire variable domain, with the rest obtained from reference TRBV28 and TRBJ2-3, is as follows: DVKVTQSSRYLVKRTGEKVFLECVQDMDHENMFWYRQDPGLGLRLIYFSYDVKMKEKGDIPEGYSVSREKKERFSLILESASTNQTSMYLCASSQEGAGDTQYFGPGTRLTVL.

This clonotype was observed a few times. The chain has TRBV7-9 and TRBJ2-7; D is perhaps TRBD1 (6 bases). The V gene lost 3 bases and the J gene lost 5 bases, with 17 bases spanning the gap. CDR1 and CDR2 (germline): SEHNR, FQNEAQ (reference sequence). This CDR3 has 15 residues. The CDR3 DNA follows: TGTGCCAGCAGCTTCGTCTCACAGGGTGTCGACGAGCAGTACTTC. This encodes CASSFVSQGVDEQYF.

Many counts were recorded for this clonotype. The CDR3 nucleotides read TGTGCCGGAGCGGCCGCCGGAAACACCATATATTTT. Translating it yields CAGAAAGNTIYF. The chain carries TRBV7-9 and TRBJ1-3; D gene unclear. V was pared by 11 bases and J by 4 bases, with 12 bases between. Per the germline V gene, CDR1 is SEHNR and CDR2 is FQNEAQ (reference sequence). This CDR3 region has 12 residues.

This CDR3 is CAWSPTSSYEQYF. The CDR3 nucleotides read TGTGCCTGGAGTCCGACTAGCAGTTACGAGCAGTACTTC. The J gene is TRBJ2-7, the V gene TRBV30; 7 bases match TRBD2. The CDR3 has 13 residues. Trimming at V came to 2 bases and at J to 4 bases, leaving 5 bases not matched to a gene. In germline, CDR1 is GTSNPN, CDR2 SVGIG (reference sequence).

This rearrangement joins TRBV12-3 or TRBV12-4 to TRBJ2-2; no clear D. The CDR3 is made up of 12 amino acids. Trimming cost V 10 bases and J 7 bases, with 13 bases left between them. The CDR3 nucleotides read TGTGCCAACCTCAGGTTACACGGGGAGCTGTTTTTT. Translated: CANLRLHGELFF.

Worth noting for this clonotype: This may come from a read error, since a much larger clone is one base off. The V call is TRBV7-2, the J call TRBJ2-7, with 7 bases fitting TRBD2. This CDR3 region has 15 residues. CDR1 SGHTA and CDR2 FQGNSA come from the germline V gene. The CDR3 region has the DNA TGTGTCAGCAGTCAGTGGGGGGGGAGCTCCTACGAGCAGTACTTC. Its translation: CVSSQWGGSSYEQYF.

There are a few counts of this clonotype. The chain links TRBV29-1 to TRBJ1-5; D remains unclear. This CDR3 has 14 amino acids. The V end was cut by 5 bases, the J end by 0 bases, with 11 bases between. Germline lookup yields CDR1 SQVTM and CDR2 ANQGSEA. CDR3 sequence (DNA): TGCAGCGTTCGGTCGGCGGATAGCAATCAGCCCCAGCATTTT. Its protein is CSVRSADSNQPQHF.

This clonotype has a single count. The junction differs from germline at one of its ends, possibly a read error. The V gene is TRBV7-9, the J gene TRBJ1-2; D is unclear. Germline assignment: CDR1 SEHNR and CDR2 FQNEAQ (reference sequence). The CDR3 has 13 amino acids. The CDR3 DNA is TGTGCCGGCAGCTTAGCGGAGGAGGTCGGCTACACCTTC. It encodes CAGSLAEEVGYTF.

Relative to its sample, this clonotype is medium-sized. CDR3 coding DNA: TGTGCCAGCAGCTTAGCTGGACAGGGACGCACTGAAGCTTTCTTT. Protein: CASSLAGQGRTEAFF. This chain links TRBV7-2 with TRBJ1-1, with 8 bases fitting TRBD1. The CDR3 has 15 amino acids. Germline values: CDR1 SGHTA, CDR2 FQGNSA. With V trimmed by 0 bases and J by 4 bases, 4 bases remained unmatched.

This clonotype came up a few times. This sequence joins TRBV6-1 and TRBJ1-5; D remains ambiguous. Germline values: CDR1 MNHNS, CDR2 SASEGT. V dropped 2 bases and J dropped 7 bases, with 6 bases sitting between them. This CDR3 contains 12 residues. CDR3 region: CASSEQTQPQHF. CDR3 nucleotide sequence: TGTGCCAGCAGTGAACAAACGCAGCCCCAGCATTTT.

The sample holds a few counts of this clonotype. The chain uses TRBV29-1 and TRBJ1-1; D uncertain. Trimming cost V 2 bases and J 7 bases, with 11 bases left between them. There are 12 residues in the CDR3. Germline V gives CDR1 SQVTM, CDR2 ANQGSEA. The CDR3 is CSVETGEIEAFF. CDR3 DNA sequence: TGCAGCGTTGAAACTGGAGAGATTGAAGCTTTCTTT.

The CDR3 DNA sequence: TGTGCCAGCAGCATCCTAGCGGGGGGGCTTAGGGATGAGCAGTTCTTC. Amino acid sequence: CASSILAGGLRDEQFF. This chain uses TRBV11-1 with TRBJ2-1, with 12 bases lining up with TRBD2. The V segment lost 5 bases and the J segment 8 bases; nucleotides outside the gene matches: 10. CDR1 is SGHAT and CDR2 is FQDESV in the germline V gene (reference sequence). This CDR3 contains 16 residues.

This rearrangement joins TRBV20-1 to TRBJ2-1; tentative D call: TRBD1 (6 bases). V was cut by 3 bases and J by 4 bases, with 13 bases left in between. This CDR3 region has 14 residues. Germline V CDR1 and CDR2: DFQATT, SNEGSKA (reference sequence). CDR3 protein: CSARGLDSYNEQFF. The CDR3 DNA follows: TGCAGTGCTAGGGGGCTGGACAGTTACAATGAGCAGTTCTTC.

This clonotype was recorded many times. V and J are TRBV12-3 or TRBV12-4 and TRBJ2-3; 8 nucleotides line up with TRBD2. Trimming cost V 6 bases and J 6 bases; bases outside gene matches: 5. This CDR3 has 13 residues. The CDR3 loop is CASSGGVMDTQYF. As DNA, the CDR3 is TGTGCCAGCAGCGGGGGGGTCATGGATACGCAGTATTTT.

V gene TRBV28 combines with J gene TRBJ2-3, with TRBD2 as a possible D gene (5 bases). Germline CDR1 and CDR2: MDHEN and SYDVKM. The CDR3 runs to 16 residues. Trimming cost V 3 bases and J 2 bases, with 15 bases left between them. The CDR3 here is CASSFEGREYTDTQYF. CDR3 in DNA: TGTGCCAGCAGTTTCGAGGGAAGAGAATACACAGATACGCAGTATTTT.

This clonotype was recorded a few times. The V call is TRBV4-1, the J call TRBJ1-2, with TRBD1 matching 8 bases. Trimming cost V 5 bases and J 2 bases; bases outside gene matches: 7. CDR3 length: 15 amino acids. Germline assignment: CDR1 MGHRA and CDR2 YSYEKL. The CDR3 sequence: CASSYAAGGNYGYTF. The CDR3 DNA reads as TGCGCCAGCAGCTACGCCGCAGGGGGCAACTATGGCTACACCTTC.